This TCR beta chain was sequenced in a study of blood T cell repertoires in COVID-19. Turning to the study itself: Specimens from acute and convalescent COVID-19 originated in the United States, Italy and Spain. In each case, the material was cDNA or gDNA derived from T cells, B-cell-depleted T cells, or PBMCs.

The V gene's germline CDR1 is MDHEN and CDR2 SYDVKM. The CDR3 runs 15 residues. Between the trimmed V and J ends, which lost 3 bases and 0 bases, there was a span of 11 bases. Original processing notes: The authors estimated nucleated cell counts from reference gene primer amplification. Sequencing was performed with immunoSEQ multiplex PCR; in TCRdb, only in-frame clones are kept and a portion is missing. D and trimming were read from the DNA, whereas the V and J calls and clone size are those reported in that table. The sample carries 300,000 to 450,000 clones, around 84% recorded once. Material for sequencing was peripheral blood. This TCR derives from a woman aged 18 to 35 with acute or convalescent COVID-19. The chain recombines TRBV28 with TRBJ1-1; D is uncertain. The CDR3 DNA sequence: TGTGCCAGCAGTTTCTCAGGAACAATGAACACTGAAGCTTTCTTT. It yields the protein CASSFSGTMNTEAFF.